This passage covers 18 T cell receptor beta chains from one sample sequenced in a study of blood T cell repertoires in COVID-19. Measured with immunoSEQ multiplex PCR; TCRdb has only the in-frame clones, and not every one. The table shows 60,000 to 75,000 clones, with roughly three quarters occurring only once. The sample consisted of peripheral blood. The source of these receptors is a woman in her 50s with acute or convalescent COVID-19.

This clone was counted once. The chain recombines TRBV6-5 with TRBJ1-5; TRBD1 might be the D (5 bases). CDR1 and CDR2 (germline): MNHEY, SVGAGI. V was cut by 5 bases and J by 9 bases, with 11 bases left in between. The CDR3 covers 12 residues. For the CDR3, the DNA is TGTGCCAGCAGTCAGGTTAGGGGGCCCCAGCATTTT. Translated: CASSQVRGPQHF.

V is TRBV19 and J is TRBJ2-2; D perhaps matches TRBD1 (5 bases). Germline V CDR1 and CDR2: LNHDA, SQIVND (reference sequence). Trimming cost V 4 bases and J 4 bases, with 13 bases left between them. The CDR3 length is 15 residues. Written as DNA, the CDR3 is TGTGCCAGTAGTACTTACCAGGGCCTCACCGGGGAGCTGTTTTTT. Translating gives CASSTYQGLTGELFF.

The chain joins TRBV3-1 (or the pseudogene TRBV3-2) to TRBJ1-1, with 10 bases identical to TRBD1. This CDR3 contains 14 residues. Germline V gene sequence: CDR1 LGHDT, CDR2 YNNKEL (reference sequence). J lost 5 bases, V lost 4 bases, and 4 bases had no gene match. The chain's CDR3 is CASSLRDRGTEAFF. CDR3 bases: TGTGCCAGCAGCCTCCGGGACAGGGGAACTGAAGCTTTCTTT.

The chain uses TRBV25-1 and TRBJ1-1; tentative D call: TRBD1 (6 bases). Germline V lookup: CDR1 MGHDK, CDR2 SYGVNS. The CDR3 is 12 residues long. The V and J ends lost 6 bases and 8 bases respectively, with 13 bases between them. In DNA, the CDR3 is TGTGCCAGCAGAAAGGACAGATTGGAAGCTTTCTTT. It encodes CASRKDRLEAFF.

CDR3 nucleotides: TGTGCCAGCAGTTCCCCTCGACTAGCGGGAGGAGAGACCCAGTACTTC. It is translated as CASSSPRLAGGETQYF. The V call is TRBV28, the J call TRBJ2-5, with 13 bases lining up with TRBD2. Looked up from germline, CDR1 is MDHEN and CDR2 is SYDVKM. Trimming cost V 4 bases and J 4 bases; bases outside gene matches: 6. The CDR3 sequence is 16 residues long.

This clone came up a few times. This chain links TRBV10-3 with TRBJ2-2; maybe TRBD1 (6 bases). V dropped 5 bases and J dropped 4 bases, with 14 bases sitting between them. The germline V gene has CDR1 ENHRY and CDR2 SYGVKD. CDR3 length equals 15 residues. In nucleotides, the CDR3 is TGTGCCATCAGTTCCCAACAGGGCGGCACCGGGGAGCTGTTTTTT. Translation: CAISSQQGGTGELFF.

The chain combines TRBV5-8 with TRBJ2-7, with D tentatively TRBD1 (5 bases). CDR1 SGHTS and CDR2 YDEGEE come from the germline V gene. The germline V and J ends were trimmed by 5 bases and 3 bases, with 15 bases remaining between them. The CDR3 consists of 14 residues. The CDR3 region is CASSFQGVGYEQYF. CDR3 in DNA: TGTGCCAGCAGTTTTCAGGGTGTTGGCTACGAGCAGTACTTC.

J is TRBJ2-1 and V is TRBV7-2, with 13 bases fitting TRBD2. The CDR3 totals 17 residues. After removal of 5 bases from V and 4 bases from J, the junction contained 8 bases not matched to a gene. The germline gives CDR1 SGHTA, CDR2 FQGNSA. CDR3 DNA: TGTGCCAGCAGCCCTCGACTAGCGGGGGGAAGATACAATGAGCAGTTCTTC. This gives the protein CASSPRLAGGRYNEQFF.

The chain combines TRBV2 with TRBJ1-4, with D tentatively TRBD1 (5 bases). This CDR3 is built from 11 residues. Looked up from germline, CDR1 is SNHLY and CDR2 is FYNNEI. Trimming cost V 7 bases and J 12 bases, with 12 bases left between them. As DNA, the CDR3 is TGTGCCAGCAATCAGGGTATGGAACTGTTTTTT. This translates into CASNQGMELFF.

The chain has TRBV28 and TRBJ2-7, with TRBD2 matching 8 bases. The germline CDR1 and CDR2 sequences are MDHEN and SYDVKM. After removal of 8 bases from V and 10 bases from J, the junction contained 13 bases not matched to a gene. The CDR3 loop spans 13 amino acids. The DNA for the CDR3 is TGTGCCAGCTTGGCCCCCGGGACTAGGCGACAGTACTTC. Translated, it gives CASLAPGTRRQYF.

The J gene is TRBJ1-1, the V gene TRBV18; the match to TRBD1 covers 12 bases. Germline assignment: CDR1 KGHSH and CDR2 LQKENI. The length of the CDR3 is 16 residues. With V trimmed by 3 bases and J by 3 bases, 5 bases remained unmatched. In nucleotides, the CDR3 is TGTGCCAGCTCACCCGGGACAGGGGGCTGGGACACTGAAGCTTTCTTT. Protein product: CASSPGTGGWDTEAFF.

This sequence joins TRBV6-5 and TRBJ1-6, with 7 bases aligning to TRBD1. The CDR3 runs to 15 residues. The germline V gene encodes CDR1 MNHEY and CDR2 SVGAGI. The ends lost 0 bases at V and 10 bases at J; junction bases unmatched: 6. The CDR3 here is CASSYSRDSLSPLHF. The CDR3 DNA sequence: TGTGCCAGCAGTTACTCTAGGGACAGTCTCTCACCCCTCCACTTT.

The chain recombines TRBV19 with TRBJ1-2; D gene uncertain. The CDR3 runs 14 residues. Germline lookup yields CDR1 LNHDA and CDR2 SQIVND (reference sequence). The ends were cut back, 7 bases at V and 0 bases at J, with 12 bases in the middle. As DNA, the CDR3 is TGTGCCAGTAAGGAGCAGATGGCTAACTATGGCTACACCTTC. Its protein is CASKEQMANYGYTF.

The CDR3 sequence is CASSWGDGLGTF. For the CDR3, the DNA is TGTGCCAGCAGCTGGGGGGACGGTCTCGGCACCTTC. The chain combines TRBV5-5 with TRBJ1-2, with D possibly matching TRBD1 (5 bases). The CDR3 loop spans 12 amino acids. Germline-derived CDR1 and CDR2 are SGHKS and YYEKEE (reference sequence). The V and J ends lost 3 bases and 13 bases respectively, with 16 bases between them.

The chain couples TRBV4-1 to TRBJ1-6, with D hard to call. This CDR3 is built from 17 residues. V dropped 1 base and J dropped 0 bases, with 10 bases sitting between them. Germline V gene sequence: CDR1 MGHRA, CDR2 YSYEKL. In nucleotides, the CDR3 is TGCGCCAGCAGCCAAGGCGCATTGAGCTCCTATAATTCACCCCTCCACTTT. Protein: CASSQGALSSYNSPLHF.

The gene calls are TRBV11-2 and TRBJ1-2; a possible D gene is TRBD1 (6 bases). The CDR3 covers 18 residues. Trimming shortened V by 1 base and J by 4 bases, and 22 bases separated the two germline ends. Germline loops: CDR1 SGHAT, CDR2 FQNNGV. The CDR3 nucleotides read TGTGCCAGCAGCTTAGGACCTGGACAGTCGAAATCTTCCTATGGCTACACCTTC. The encoded protein is CASSLGPGQSKSSYGYTF.

This rearrangement joins TRBV5-1 to TRBJ1-1; D might be TRBD1 (5 bases). Germline V CDR1 and CDR2: SGHRS, YFSETQ. Trimming left V 5 bases short and J 0 bases short, with 11 bases between. The CDR3 length is 14 residues. CDR3 sequence reads: CASRGASMNTEAFF. Here the CDR3 DNA reads TGCGCCAGCAGAGGGGCCTCCATGAACACTGAAGCTTTCTTT.

V is TRBV18 and J is TRBJ1-4; D is perhaps TRBD1 (5 bases). CDR1 KGHSH and CDR2 LQKENI come from the germline V gene. The CDR3 is made up of 13 amino acids. The V and J ends lost 3 bases and 8 bases respectively, with 10 bases between them. Written as DNA, the CDR3 is TGTGCCAGCTCACCTGAAAGGGGCGAAAAACTGTTTTTT. Translation gives CASSPERGEKLFF.